These T cell receptor beta chains were read from a single sample in a study of cytomegalovirus exposure and HLA in healthy donors. This table comes from immunoSEQ multiplex PCR, and its TCRdb copy is limited to in-frame clones, with some not included. The sample shows some 88,000 clones, around 96% of them seen only once. Sequenced material: PBMCs. Every receptor here comes from a man between 18 and 35 years old in good health and CMV-seronegative. The CDR3 runs from the conserved cysteine through the conserved F or W. A D gene is named only where the DNA matches it firmly. Rows may omit the clone size; those that give it use once, few, many or a size class.

TRBJ2-2 | TRBD2 | . | TRBV19 | CASRRGTGELFF | TGTGCCAGTAGGCGGGGGACCGGGGAGCTGTTTTTT
TRBJ1-1 | TRBD1 | . | TRBV27 | CASSRTGGTEAFF | TGTGCCAGCAGTAGGACAGGGGGAACTGAAGCTTTCTTT
TRBJ2-1 | . | . | TRBV5-1 | CASSLAGVWDEQFF | TGCGCCAGCAGCTTGGCGGGAGTATGGGATGAGCAGTTCTTC
TRBJ1-5 | TRBD1 | . | TRBV6-4 | CASSRLDRGWGLEPQHF | TGTGCCAGCAGTAGACTGGACAGGGGTTGGGGGTTGGAGCCCCAGCATTTT
TRBJ1-2 | . | . | TRBV5-1 | CASSSGTPTYGYTF | TGCGCCAGCAGCTCGGGGACACCCACCTATGGCTACACCTTC
TRBJ2-1 | TRBD2 | . | TRBV18 | CASSPLAGVEQFF | TGTGCCAGCTCACCACTAGCGGGAGTTGAGCAGTTCTTC
TRBJ1-4 | . | . | TRBV15 | CATSRGQLATNEKLFF | TGTGCCACCAGCAGAGGACAGCTTGCAACTAATGAAAAACTGTTTTTT
TRBJ2-1 | TRBD2 | . | TRBV7-7 | CARGDFTLREPTYNEQFF | TGTGCCCGCGGGGATTTCACCCTGCGGGAGCCCACCTACAATGAGCAGTTCTTC
TRBJ2-7 | . | . | TRBV30 | CAWSVLGGGSYEQYF | TGTGCCTGGAGTGTTTTGGGGGGAGGCTCCTACGAGCAGTACTTC
TRBJ1-2 | . | . | TRBV7-9 | CASSLVSVNYGYTF | TGTGCCAGCAGCTTAGTTTCAGTGAACTATGGCTACACCTTC
TRBJ2-2 | TRBD1 | . | TRBV5-1 | CASSLGDRDTGELFF | TGCGCCAGCAGCTTGGGGGACAGGGACACCGGGGAGCTGTTTTTT
TRBJ2-2 | TRBD1 | . | TRBV6-5 | CASTDTDRGTGELFF | TGTGCCAGCACCGATACTGACAGGGGCACCGGGGAGCTGTTTTTT
TRBJ1-5 | . | . | TRBV21-1 | CASSKGEGMHQPQHF | TGTGCCAGCAGCAAAGGTGAGGGAATGCATCAGCCCCAGCATTTT
TRBJ1-1 | . | once | TRBV29-1 | CSVTGMSNTEAFF | TGCAGCGTGACGGGAATGTCCAACACTGAAGCTTTCTTT